This TCR beta chain was retrieved from a study of PD-1 blockade in classical Hodgkin lymphoma (dated by TCRdb to 2019 to 2021). Notes on the research overall: Nivolumab dosing was 3 mg/kg intravenously every 2 weeks, continuing until either disease progression or unacceptable toxicity. The study used TCR beta sequencing and CyTOF to define a peripheral blood immune signature of response to PD-1 blockade in classical Hodgkin lymphoma. What the authors observed across the whole study: Trial patients with a complete response had baseline diversity similar to that of newly diagnosed patients, while partial responders and progressors had significantly lower diversity. The study was limited to a single clinical trial cohort, and causes of repertoire differences, possibly disease activity or prior therapy, remained undefined. Patients starting nivolumab less than 1 year after ASCT had lower diversity and were excluded from later analyses to avoid confounding by immune reconstitution. Baseline TCR diversity was reported to be lower in newly diagnosed patients than in healthy donors and to be lower still in relapsed/refractory patients. By C4D1, a significant rise was seen in CD4+ TCR diversity but not in CD8+ TCR diversity (p=0.0027 vs p=0.16), and the rise was most apparent among complete responders (p=0.02).

From the germline V gene, CDR1 is SGHDT and CDR2 is YYEEEE. V is reduced by 0 bases and J by 5 bases, leaving a spacing of 15 bases between them. From the cysteine up to the phenylalanine, the CDR3 has a length of 16 residues. Just the 48-base CDR3 DNA is kept, in frame starting at base 1. According to the study, the label for this sample's time point signals: cycle 4 day 1 (C4D1), after less than seven weeks of nivolumab. Every trial patient had relapsed after autologous stem cell transplantation, and cohorts A, B and C differed in prior brentuximab vedotin exposure. A total of roughly 60 patients with relapsed/refractory classical Hodgkin lymphoma made up the trial cohort, and each patient's best overall response was complete response, partial response or progressive disease. Trial patients were treated with single-agent nivolumab in the multi-cohort phase II CheckMate 205 trial. Best overall response was determined by an independent review committee according to the 2007 International Working Group response criteria. PBMCs from the trial were collected at three points: immediately before nivolumab initiation (C1D1), and during therapy at cycle 2 day 1 and cycle 4 day 1. Peripheral blood was collected in 8 mL Vacutainer Cell Preparation Tubes, from which PBMCs were isolated by centrifugation and then cryopreserved.

Genomic DNA was isolated using the Qiagen DNeasy kit from unsorted PBMCs as well as from negatively selected CD4+ and CD8+ fractions. TCR beta CDR3 regions were subjected to amplification by immunoSEQ multiplex PCR with primers that anneal to V and J segments. A synthetic immune receptor repertoire was used to minimize amplification bias, and any remaining bias was removed computationally after sequencing. The authors processed their data as follows. Repertoire diversity was quantified as the Shannon entropy index using custom Python scripts. Unsorted, CD4+ and CD8+ repertoires were analyzed separately, except for combined analyses in which CD4+ and CD8+ sequences were merged in silico. A clone counted as expanded when the clone's frequency after treatment rose at least 2-fold relative to C1D1, and clones undetected at baseline were given a pseudocount of 0.5. Singleton clones were defined as clones with 0 or 1 copy at C1D1, and non-singleton clones were defined as clones with 2 or more copies. Clones expanded in unsorted samples were annotated as CD4+, CD8+ or unknown by matching protein sequences in sorted samples from the same patient. Wilcoxon tests were applied to paired samples to test diversity changes from C1D1 to C4D1. This immuneACCESS table, as held by TCRdb, lists in-frame sequences with V and J called but not all clones. Of the missing ones, under half trace to an unresolved V gene in checked studies; the others have no known cause. The V and J calls and clone size come from that table; D and trimming were worked out from the DNA. The sample profile shows approximately 89,000 clones; more than 80% of them were found once. The ten largest clones take up 15% to 20% of the sample.

On this clone: What antigen it recognizes has not been identified. There are no base qualities to consult, and no much larger clone falls within one base.

The source of this sequence is a human donor with classical Hodgkin lymphoma. This specimen was peripheral blood mononuclear cells (PBMCs), taken before the fourth cycle of nivolumab. The chain is encoded by TRBV5-6 joined to TRBJ2-1; TRBD1 is a weak D gene call, 5 bases matching. The bases read TGTGCCAGCAGCTTGGTGGGGCTAGTGGACCACAATGAGCAGTTCTTC. Translation gives CASSLVGLVDHNEQFF. The CDR3, completed at both ends by the reference TRBV5-6 and TRBJ2-1 genes, gives the full variable domain DAGVTQSPTHLIKTRGQQVTLRCSPKSGHDTVSWYQQALGQGPQFIFQYYEEEERQRGNFPDRFSGHQFPNYSSELNVNALLLGDSALYLCASSLVGLVDHNEQFFGPGTRLTVL.